Below are 7 T cell receptor beta chains sequenced from a single sample in a study of blood T cell repertoires in COVID-19 (TCRdb year 2020). Library preparation employed the immunoSEQ multiplex PCR assay. Here the immuneACCESS table is served through TCRdb, limited to in-frame sequences with V and J called. Missing clones are a known gap in these copies; in checked studies unresolved V genes cover under half, and the rest lacks a known reason. This sample comprises 240,000 or so clones, roughly 86% of them detected only once. The top ten hold over 6% of the sample. Sequenced: peripheral blood. Every receptor here comes from a woman aged 65 to 85 with active or convalescent COVID-19.

Here the CDR3 reads CASSYDRGAYGYTF. Here the CDR3 DNA reads TGTGCCAGCAGTTACGACAGGGGAGCCTATGGCTACACCTTC. V and J are TRBV6-5 and TRBJ1-2; TRBD1 matches at 8 bases. The CDR3 totals 14 residues. Trimming cost V 2 bases and J 4 bases; bases outside gene matches: 3. Germline assignment: CDR1 MNHEY and CDR2 SVGAGI.

This clone was recorded only once. This chain joins TRBV7-2 and TRBJ2-7; 9 positions match TRBD1. The CDR3 extends over 17 amino acids. Germline V gene lookup returns CDR1 SGHTA and CDR2 FQGNSA. The V and J ends lost 5 bases and 3 bases, in that order; junction bases with no gene match: 14. CDR3 nucleotides: TGTGCCAGCAGCCCAAACGTCGGGACAGGGTATATCTACGAGCAGTACTTC. Amino acid sequence: CASSPNVGTGYIYEQYF.

The chain uses TRBV6-2 or TRBV6-3 and TRBJ2-1; unclear D gene. V gave up 5 bases and J gave up 6 bases, with 8 bases separating them. Per germline, CDR1 MNHEY and CDR2 SVGEGT. The CDR3 has 12 residues. This CDR3 is CASSLRINEQFF. CDR3 nucleotide sequence: TGTGCCAGCAGTCTGCGCATCAATGAGCAGTTCTTC.

The chain carries TRBV3-1 (or the pseudogene TRBV3-2) and TRBJ2-2; TRBD2 is a possible D gene (5 bases). Germline CDR1 and CDR2: LGHDT and YNNKEL (reference sequence). The CDR3 runs to 11 residues. V was pared by 8 bases and J by 6 bases, with 7 bases between. CDR3 DNA sequence: TGTGCCAGCCGGGGATCCGGGGAGCTGTTTTTT. It codes for CASRGSGELFF.

This chain connects TRBV18 to TRBJ1-3; D is ambiguous. V shed 3 bases and J shed 2 bases, with 14 bases lying between them. Germline V gene data show CDR1 as KGHSH and CDR2 as LQKENI. The CDR3 loop spans 16 amino acids. This CDR3 reads CASSPMRESAGNTIYF. CDR3 bases: TGTGCCAGCTCACCCATGAGGGAAAGCGCTGGAAACACCATATATTTT.

The chain carries TRBV5-1 and TRBJ2-1, with 8 bases that match TRBD1. The CDR3 consists of 15 residues. Germline CDR1 reads SGHRS; CDR2 reads YFSETQ. Trimming at V came to 4 bases and at J to 4 bases, leaving 7 bases not matched to a gene. CDR3 in amino acids: CASSPQRDRYNEQFF. The CDR3 coding sequence is TGCGCCAGCAGCCCCCAACGGGACAGGTACAATGAGCAGTTCTTC.

The genes are TRBV7-6 and TRBJ1-5, with 9 bases aligning to TRBD1. V dropped 9 bases and J dropped 0; count of bases not matched to a gene: 12. This CDR3 has 17 residues. The germline gives CDR1 SGHVS, CDR2 FNYEAQ. The CDR3 DNA is TGTGCCAGTTCCTCGACAGGGGGAAGTTATAGCAATCAGCCCCAGCATTTT. It specifies CASSSTGGSYSNQPQHF.